These 30 T cell receptor beta chains came from one sample sequenced in a study of T cells in Graves' hyperthyroidism and ophthalmopathy. Regions amplified from RNA transcripts were the TCR beta CDR3 regions. TCR CDR3 underwent first-round RT-PCR with the HTBI primer set. TCRdb processed the multiplex PCR reads anew with MiXCR; each CDR3 protein has one entry. The sample includes some 550,000 distinct CDR3 sequences, about a sixth of them seen just once. Sequencing was carried out using blood. The source is a woman aged 35 to 49 with Graves' ophthalmopathy.

This clonotype was recorded many times. The chain joins TRBV30 to TRBJ1-1; D is uncertain. Germline V CDR1 and CDR2: GTSNPN, SVGIG (reference sequence). The CDR3 totals 11 residues. Trimming pared 8 bases from V and 3 bases from J, leaving 10 bases between. This chain's CDR3 is CAQDGDTEAFF. DNA for the CDR3: TGTGCCCAGGACGGGGACACTGAAGCTTTCTTT.

The chain couples TRBV20-1 to TRBJ2-1; 8 nucleotides match TRBD2. The CDR3 extends over 15 amino acids. V trimming: 3 bases; J trimming: 6 bases; junction bases outside the gene matches: 10. In germline, CDR1 is DFQATT, CDR2 SNEGSKA (reference sequence). Written as DNA, the CDR3 is TGCAGTGCTAGCCTCCGGGAGGGCCAGTTCAATGAGCAGTTCTTC. Translating it yields CSASLREGQFNEQFF.

This clonotype was picked up a small number of times. The rearrangement joins TRBV6-1 to TRBJ2-1; 15 bases match TRBD2. J lost 9 bases, V lost 6 bases, and 6 bases had no gene match. CDR3 length: 15 amino acids. The germline V gene encodes CDR1 MNHNS and CDR2 SASEGT. The CDR3 here is CASRGLAGGRGEQFF. CDR3 in DNA: TGTGCCAGCAGAGGACTAGCGGGGGGGCGGGGTGAGCAGTTCTTC.

The chain carries TRBV19 and TRBJ2-1; 8 bases agree with TRBD1. The CDR3 spans 19 residues. CDR1 is LNHDA, CDR2 SQIVND, per germline (reference sequence). With V trimmed by 5 bases and J by 2 bases, 17 bases remained unmatched. The CDR3 here is CASSPQGGLTGRTYNEQFF. The DNA of the CDR3 is TGTGCCAGTAGTCCACAGGGGGGTTTAACGGGACGGACCTACAATGAGCAGTTCTTC. The variable domain in full, completed from reference TRBV19 and TRBJ2-1, reads DGGITQSPKYLFRKEGQNVTLSCEQNLNHDAMYWYRQDPGQGLRLIYYSQIVNDFQKGDIAEGYSVSREKKESFPLTVTSAQKNPTAFYLCASSPQGGLTGRTYNEQFFGPGTRLTVL.

This clonotype came up a few times. The chain recombines TRBV10-3 with TRBJ2-1, with D unresolved. Trimming cost V 0 bases and J 5 bases, with 8 bases left between them. Germline CDR1 is ENHRY and CDR2 is SYGVKD. The CDR3 loop spans 14 amino acids. The CDR3 DNA reads as TGTGCCATCAGTGAGTCGTTGGGTAACAATGAGCAGTTCTTC. Amino acids: CAISESLGNNEQFF.

This clonotype was recorded a few times. V and J are TRBV27 and TRBJ2-6; D gene uncertain. V gave up 5 bases and J gave up 1 base, with 9 bases separating them. CDR1 and CDR2 (germline): MNHEY, SMNVEV (reference sequence). The CDR3 is made up of 15 amino acids. CDR3 sequence: CASSDWGSGANVLTF. CDR3 nucleotide sequence: TGTGCCAGCAGTGACTGGGGTTCTGGGGCCAACGTCCTGACTTTC.

For this clonotype: A read error may be the cause here, since a much bigger clone is one base away. This sequence joins TRBV6-2 or TRBV6-3 and TRBJ1-1, with 8 bases matching TRBD1. The J segment lost 6 bases and the V segment lost 3 bases, leaving 12 bases of the junction unmatched. In germline, CDR1 is MNHEY, CDR2 SVGEGT. This CDR3 contains 16 residues. The CDR3 sequence: CASSYLQGAGDAEAFF. CDR3 nucleotides: TGTGCCAGCAGTTATTTGCAGGGGGCAGGGGACGCTGAAGCTTTCTTT.

This clonotype was observed a few times. The chain links TRBV5-1 to TRBJ1-6, with 7 bases that match TRBD1. J lost 7 bases, V lost 0 bases, and 4 bases had no gene match. The CDR3 totals 15 residues. CDR1 and CDR2 from the germline V gene are SGHRS and YFSETQ. The CDR3 sequence is CASSLEGQRNSPLHF. The CDR3 bases are TGCGCCAGCAGCTTGGAGGGACAGAGAAATTCACCCCTCCACTTT.

Only a few counts were recorded for this clonotype. The gene calls are TRBV18 and TRBJ2-3; TRBD1 aligns across 10 bases. Germline CDR1 is KGHSH and CDR2 is LQKENI. This CDR3 has 17 amino acids. V lost 5 bases to trimming and J lost 4 bases; unmatched junction nucleotides: 12. The CDR3 DNA is TGTGCCAGCTCAGCGCCCGACAGGGGGCGCGTTCCAGATACGCAGTATTTT. It codes for CASSAPDRGRVPDTQYF.

This clonotype was recorded at least ten times. V and J are TRBV7-2 and TRBJ1-2; TRBD1 agrees at 8 bases. The germline gives CDR1 SGHTA, CDR2 FQGNSA. This CDR3 is built from 15 residues. The V gene end was trimmed by 4 bases and the J gene end by 2 bases; junction bases not matched to a gene: 6. DNA for the CDR3: TGTGCCAGCAGCTCGTACAGGGGGGACAACTATGGCTACACCTTC. Protein: CASSSYRGDNYGYTF.

This clonotype was seen repeatedly, ten times or more. The V gene is TRBV11-2, the J gene TRBJ2-3; 9 bases align to TRBD1. CDR3 length: 15 residues. The trim removed 4 bases at V and 2 bases at J, leaving 4 bases unmatched. CDR1 is SGHAT and CDR2 is FQNNGV in the germline V gene. The CDR3 region is CASSSNRGLTDTQYF. The CDR3 nucleotides are TGTGCCAGCAGCTCAAACAGGGGGCTCACAGATACGCAGTATTTT.

This rearrangement joins TRBV29-1 to TRBJ2-1, with 8 positions matching TRBD2. The CDR3 is 18 amino acids. V shed 0 bases, J shed 3 bases, and the junction held 13 bases outside the gene matches. CDR1 and CDR2 (germline): SQVTM, ANQGSEA. The CDR3 DNA reads as TGCAGCGTTGAAGATTACAGAGAGCGCGGGAGGATCTACAATGAGCAGTTCTTC. Translation: CSVEDYRERGRIYNEQFF.

The gene calls are TRBV5-1 and TRBJ2-2; TRBD1 aligns across 8 bases. Germline loops: CDR1 SGHRS, CDR2 YFSETQ. The V gene end was trimmed by 4 bases and the J gene end by 4 bases; junction bases not matched to a gene: 12. The CDR3 covers 17 residues. DNA for the CDR3: TGCGCCAGCAGCCTGGAGCGTGGACAGGGCAGCACCGGGGAGCTGTTTTTT. This gives the protein CASSLERGQGSTGELFF.

This clonotype has only a few counts. The J gene is TRBJ1-4, the V gene TRBV2, with 7 bases fitting TRBD1. The CDR3 has 15 amino acids. V shed 4 bases, J shed 4 bases, and the junction held 6 bases outside the gene matches. The germline CDR1 and CDR2 sequences are SNHLY and FYNNEI. The CDR3 spells CASSGQGGGNEKLFF. In DNA form, the CDR3 reads TGTGCCAGCAGTGGACAGGGCGGCGGTAATGAAAAACTGTTTTTT.

There are many counts of this clonotype. Here the CDR3 reads CASSPTSLYNEQFF. In DNA form, the CDR3 reads TGTGCCAGCAGCCCCACTAGCCTCTACAATGAGCAGTTCTTC. The chain combines TRBV7-6 with TRBJ2-1; D may be TRBD2 (6 bases). The V gene lost 5 bases and the J gene lost 3 bases, with 11 bases spanning the gap. Germline lookup yields CDR1 SGHVS and CDR2 FNYEAQ. CDR3 length: 14 residues.

This clonotype occurred many times. V usage is TRBV30 and J usage is TRBJ2-3; D perhaps matches TRBD2 (7 bases). V was shortened by 0 bases and J by 2 bases, with 9 bases between the two germline ends. The CDR3 has 14 residues. In germline, CDR1 is GTSNPN, CDR2 SVGIG (reference sequence). The CDR3 loop is CAWSVGGVTDTQYF. In nucleotides, the CDR3 is TGTGCCTGGAGTGTAGGGGGGGTCACAGATACGCAGTATTTT.

This clonotype was seen only a few times. The chain joins TRBV12-3 or TRBV12-4 to TRBJ1-1; the D gene is possibly TRBD1 (6 bases). There are 16 residues in the CDR3. Trimming left V 6 bases short and J 1 base short, with 18 bases between. The CDR3 spells CASSPHEVRGNTEAFF. CDR3 sequence (DNA): TGTGCCAGCAGCCCCCACGAGGTCAGGGGGAACACTGAAGCTTTCTTT.

The chain links TRBV6-1 to TRBJ2-5; possibly TRBD1 for D (5 bases). Germline V gene sequence: CDR1 MNHNS, CDR2 SASEGT. Trimming took off 6 bases at V and 5 bases at J, with 13 bases between the two ends. The CDR3 has 13 amino acids. CDR3 coding DNA: TGTGCCAGCAGAGACGACAGACTTGAGACCCAGTACTTC. This encodes CASRDDRLETQYF.

This clonotype was seen repeatedly, ten times or more. The chain uses TRBV5-1 and TRBJ2-7; no definite D call. Germline V gives CDR1 SGHRS, CDR2 YFSETQ. Trimming removed 2 bases from V and 5 bases from J, with 17 bases in between. This CDR3 has 15 residues. CDR3 amino acids: CASSFEESRRDEQYF. CDR3 DNA: TGCGCCAGCAGCTTCGAGGAGAGTAGACGCGACGAGCAGTACTTC.

A remark on this clonotype: A read error may be the cause here, since a much bigger clone is one base away. The V and J genes are TRBV7-8 and TRBJ1-4; D call uncertain. The germline V gene encodes CDR1 SGHVS and CDR2 FQNEAQ. The CDR3 extends over 16 amino acids. Deletions cut 11 bases from V and 3 bases from J, with 22 bases between. CDR3 region: CAGSIVRSHSNEKLFF. CDR3 in DNA: TGTGCCGGTAGTATCGTCAGAAGCCACTCTAATGAAAAACTGTTTTTT.

This clonotype was observed at least ten times. The V call is TRBV7-2, the J call TRBJ2-3; D remains unclear. Looked up from germline, CDR1 is SGHTA and CDR2 is FQGNSA. The CDR3 totals 14 residues. V lost 0 bases to trimming and J lost 2 bases, with 6 bases between them. The CDR3 bases are TGTGCCAGCAGCTTAGCAGGGAACACAGATACGCAGTATTTT. It is translated as CASSLAGNTDTQYF.

This clonotype was detected many times. The J gene is TRBJ1-2, the V gene TRBV6-1; no reliable D call. V lost 1 base and J lost 9, with 15 bases in between. The CDR3 extends over 14 amino acids. Per the germline V gene, CDR1 is MNHNS and CDR2 is SASEGT. The CDR3 DNA reads as TGTGCCAGCAGTGAAGGCGTTTCCGGAGTTAGCTACACCTTC. It yields the protein CASSEGVSGVSYTF.

The rearrangement joins TRBV5-4 to TRBJ2-1, with D possibly matching TRBD1 (6 bases). The V and J ends lost 4 bases and 1 base respectively, with 18 bases between them. This CDR3 is built from 17 residues. Looked up from germline, CDR1 is SGHNT and CDR2 is YYREEE (reference sequence). CDR3 DNA: TGTGCCAGCAGCCCCACGAGGGGACACGGATCCTACAATGAGCAGTTCTTC. Protein: CASSPTRGHGSYNEQFF.

This clonotype was seen more than once but under ten times. The rearrangement links TRBV5-5 to TRBJ1-2; D perhaps matches TRBD1 (5 bases). The germline CDR1 and CDR2 sequences are SGHKS and YYEKEE (reference sequence). Trimming took off 0 bases at V and 2 bases at J, with 11 bases between the two ends. CDR3 length: 15 amino acids. DNA for the CDR3: TGTGCCAGCAGCTTGGCAGGGCGGGGGAACTATGGCTACACCTTC. Its protein product is CASSLAGRGNYGYTF.

This chain connects TRBV5-1 to TRBJ2-5; D may match TRBD1 or TRBD2 (6 bases each). Trimming took 0 bases from V and 1 from J, leaving 13 bases between them. The germline CDR1 and CDR2 sequences are SGHRS and YFSETQ. The CDR3 contains 16 residues. Written as DNA, the CDR3 is TGCGCCAGCAGCTTGGACGGGGGCTTGATCCAAGAGACCCAGTACTTC. It is translated as CASSLDGGLIQETQYF.

This clonotype occurred a few times. J is TRBJ2-1 and V is TRBV7-2, with TRBD2 identical over 13 bases. Germline loops: CDR1 SGHTA, CDR2 FQGNSA. The CDR3 runs to 15 residues. The trim removed 4 bases at V and 7 bases at J, leaving 4 bases unmatched. DNA for the CDR3: TGTGCCAGCAGCTCTTGGACTAGCGGGGGAAATGAGCAGTTCTTC. Its protein is CASSSWTSGGNEQFF.

The chain combines TRBV6-1 with TRBJ1-5; D is unclear. Trimming left V 6 bases short and J 5 bases short, with 14 bases between. Germline V gene data show CDR1 as MNHNS and CDR2 as SASEGT. The CDR3 contains 14 residues. The CDR3 protein is CASRPGGSHQPQHF. Here the CDR3 DNA reads TGTGCCAGCAGACCGGGAGGGTCCCATCAGCCCCAGCATTTT.

This clonotype was seen just once. A much larger clonotype is one base distant, so this may be a read error. The CDR3 DNA is TGTGCCAGCAGTACCAAACGCGACAGTCCACCGGGAGACACCATATATTTT. Protein product: CASSTKRDSPPGDTIYF. The chain employs TRBV6-2 or TRBV6-3 and TRBJ1-3, with D possibly being TRBD1 (5 bases). Germline V lookup: CDR1 MNHEY, CDR2 SVGEGT. The CDR3 extends over 17 amino acids. Trimming shortened V by 5 bases and J by 8 bases, and 25 bases separated the two germline ends.

This clonotype was detected ten times or more. The genes are TRBV28 and TRBJ2-7; D may be TRBD2 (5 bases). In germline, CDR1 is MDHEN, CDR2 SYDVKM. This CDR3 spans 15 amino acids. Deletions cut 3 bases from V and 3 bases from J, with 15 bases between. The CDR3 reads CASSFNPPRVYEQYF. The CDR3 DNA sequence: TGTGCCAGCAGTTTTAATCCTCCGCGGGTCTACGAGCAGTACTTC.

There are many counts of this clonotype. The chain has TRBV6-1 and TRBJ2-7; TRBD2 is a possible D gene (6 bases). CDR1 is MNHNS and CDR2 is SASEGT in the germline V gene. This CDR3 spans 15 amino acids. Trimming left V 7 bases short and J 7 bases short, with 23 bases between. CDR3 loop: CASTQFRDSLWEQYF. The CDR3 DNA reads as TGTGCCAGCACCCAATTTAGGGACTCCCTCTGGGAGCAGTACTTC.